Given below is one T cell receptor (beta chain) in context. Its antigen specificity is not known. Within one base of it there is no much larger clone, and no base qualities were kept. The collaborating institutions used their own protocols to collect whole blood in K2EDTA tubes. For TCRbeta analysis, collaborators shipped samples as frozen whole blood, isolated PBMCs, or DNA extracted from either of those sample types. The immunoSEQ Assay, a bias-controlled multiplex PCR, was used to amplify TCRbeta CDR3 regions from genomic DNA. The published analysis was carried out like this. Within the assay, amplification of reference gene primers was used to estimate how many nucleated cells each sample contained. Sequence reads were collapsed and filtered to measure the absolute abundance of every unique TCRbeta CDR3 rearrangement. For each sample, productive Simpson clonality was calculated as the square root of Simpson's diversity index across productive rearrangements. Here the immuneACCESS table is served through TCRdb, limited to in-frame sequences with V and J called. Missing clones are a known gap in these copies; in checked studies unresolved V genes cover under half, and the rest lacks a known reason. V and J calls and clone size are those listed in that table; D and trimming were worked out from the DNA. This sample comprises approximately 180,000 clones, 88% of them detected only once. The ten largest clones add up to approximately 4% of the sample.

This sample is part of a study of blood T cell repertoires in COVID-19 (TCRdb year 2020). Describing the broader study: Samples covering the acute and convalescent phases of COVID-19 were provided by collaborators in the United States, Italy and Spain. The material from the prospective study consisted of cDNA or gDNA derived from T cells, B-cell-depleted T cells, or PBMCs. The dataset comprised deeply sampled blood TCRbeta repertoires from subjects exposed to, actively infected with, or recovered from COVID-19. The repertoires were released in a freely available public database intended as a resource for research on the immune response to SARS-CoV-2. Samples were obtained from the ongoing ImmuneRACE study (first 160 participants) and from 1,200 or so subjects provided by 6 global collaborators. A de-identified subject ID, COVID-19 status, age in years and sex were almost always included in the sample metadata. Where HLA class I and class II types were available, the types were taken from metadata supplied by the sample provider, not from assay-based typing.

Sequences SGHTA (CDR1) and FQGNSA (CDR2) are obtained from the germline V gene. From its cysteine to its phenylalanine, the CDR3 spans 15 amino acids. Only the CDR3 DNA is retained, 45 bases long and in frame from the first base. Trimming takes 0 bases off V and 6 bases off J; junction bases not matched to a gene: 7. The paper's findings and limits, for the study overall: The amount of clinical and demographic metadata varied by source and participant and was provided uncurated.

This chain is built from TRBV7-2 and TRBJ2-7, with 8 junctional bases fitting TRBD1. Sample: peripheral blood. This receptor was taken from a human donor in a cohort sampled during active COVID-19. CDR3 reads: CASSLAGQGAIEQYF. The DNA sequence is as follows: TGTGCCAGCAGCTTAGCGGGCCAGGGGGCGATCGAGCAGTACTTC.